The 29 T cell receptor beta chains in this list originate from one sample, sequenced in a study of T cell responses to AZD1222 COVID-19 vaccine. The protocol was immunoSEQ multiplex PCR, while the TCRdb copy is restricted to in-frame clones and leaves out a portion. The sample has 95,000 to 110,000 clones, around 93% seen once; the top ten hold roughly 8.9%. The sequencing here drew on peripheral blood, taken 28 days after the second AZD1222 dose. These receptors came from an adult who received the AZD1222 COVID-19 vaccine.

The chain combines TRBV27 with TRBJ1-5; D call uncertain. The V end was cut by 5 bases, the J end by 1 base, with 12 bases between. The CDR3 length is 15 residues. CDR1 is MNHEY and CDR2 is SMNVEV in the germline V gene (reference sequence). CDR3 nucleotides: TGTGCCAGCAGTCCCCGTGTGACAAGCAATCAGCCCCAGCATTTT. Its translation: CASSPRVTSNQPQHF.

The chain couples TRBV7-2 to TRBJ2-2, with 7 nucleotides matching TRBD1. The CDR3 has 14 amino acids. After removal of 5 bases from V and 6 bases from J, the junction contained 6 bases not matched to a gene. Germline assignment: CDR1 SGHTA and CDR2 FQGNSA. For the CDR3, the DNA is TGTGCCAGCAGCCAGGGGGTAGGGGCCGGGGAGCTGTTTTTT. It is translated as CASSQGVGAGELFF.

The V and J genes are TRBV19 and TRBJ2-7; TRBD2 matches 7 bases. The J segment lost 4 bases and the V segment lost 2 bases, leaving 5 bases of the junction unmatched. The CDR3 runs to 14 residues. The germline V gene has CDR1 LNHDA and CDR2 SQIVND (reference sequence). CDR3 in amino acids: CASSINLAVYEQYF. The CDR3 DNA reads TGTGCCAGTAGTATAAACCTAGCGGTGTACGAGCAGTACTTC.

The J gene is TRBJ2-1, the V gene TRBV7-8; no definite D call. Germline values: CDR1 SGHVS, CDR2 FQNEAQ. The CDR3 runs 12 residues. V lost 5 bases and J 7 bases, leaving 9 bases between the germline ends. CDR3 region: CASSQGRNEQFF. CDR3 bases: TGTGCCAGCAGCCAAGGAAGAAATGAGCAGTTCTTC.

V usage is TRBV28 and J usage is TRBJ2-7, with 9 positions matching TRBD2. Germline CDR1 reads MDHEN; CDR2 reads SYDVKM. V shed 3 bases, J shed 3 bases, and the junction held 6 bases outside the gene matches. The CDR3 runs 15 residues. DNA for the CDR3: TGTGCCAGCAGTTTGAGGACTAGCGTAGACTACGAGCAGTACTTC. Its protein product is CASSLRTSVDYEQYF.

This clone was counted a few times. The V call is TRBV2, the J call TRBJ1-4; D unclear. Germline CDR1 reads SNHLY; CDR2 reads FYNNEI. This CDR3 is 15 amino acids long. The V gene lost 8 bases and the J gene lost 0 bases, with 13 bases spanning the gap. This CDR3 reads CASRERAATNEKLFF. CDR3 nucleotide sequence: TGTGCCAGCCGCGAAAGGGCGGCAACTAATGAAAAACTGTTTTTT.

CDR3 nucleotides: TGTGCCAGCAGTCCGCTAAGGGAGTACAATGAGCAGTTCTTC. Amino acids: CASSPLREYNEQFF. The genes are TRBV28 and TRBJ2-1, with a tentative D call TRBD2 (5 bases). Germline CDR1 reads MDHEN; CDR2 reads SYDVKM. Trimming took off 5 bases at V and 4 bases at J, with 12 bases between the two ends. The CDR3 covers 14 residues. The variable domain in full, with the rest retrieved from reference TRBV28 and TRBJ2-1, is DVKVTQSSRYLVKRTGEKVFLECVQDMDHENMFWYRQDPGLGLRLIYFSYDVKMKEKGDIPEGYSVSREKKERFSLILESASTNQTSMYLCASSPLREYNEQFFGPGTRLTVL.

V and J are TRBV18 and TRBJ1-1; D perhaps matches TRBD1 (6 bases). V gave up 3 bases and J gave up 0 bases, with 11 bases separating them. In germline, CDR1 is KGHSH, CDR2 LQKENI. The CDR3 consists of 15 residues. CDR3 DNA sequence: TGTGCCAGCTCACCGAACGGACAGCTGAACACTGAAGCTTTCTTT. Translated, it gives CASSPNGQLNTEAFF.

The chain is built from TRBV19 and TRBJ2-5; D is possibly TRBD1 (6 bases). V dropped 7 bases and J dropped 4 bases, with 19 bases sitting between them. Germline CDR1 and CDR2: LNHDA and SQIVND (reference sequence). The CDR3 is made up of 15 amino acids. CDR3 sequence reads: CASTDSGGGGETQYF. The CDR3 nucleotides are TGTGCCAGTACGGACAGCGGTGGTGGTGGAGAGACCCAGTACTTC.

The gene calls are TRBV2 and TRBJ1-4; no clear D. The CDR3 covers 14 residues. Germline CDR1 is SNHLY and CDR2 is FYNNEI. V lost 7 bases and J 4 bases, leaving 13 bases between the germline ends. The CDR3: CASIRRGGNEKLFF. The CDR3 DNA reads TGTGCCAGCATCCGAAGAGGAGGTAATGAAAAACTGTTTTTT.

The CDR3 is CASSQGFEQYF. The DNA of the CDR3 is TGCGCCAGCAGCCAGGGTTTCGAGCAGTACTTC. J is TRBJ2-7 and V is TRBV4-1, with D hard to call. Germline loops: CDR1 MGHRA, CDR2 YSYEKL. The CDR3 spans 11 residues. V dropped 3 bases and J dropped 6 bases, with 6 bases sitting between them.

The chain combines TRBV18 with TRBJ1-1, with a tentative D call TRBD1 (6 bases). The germline V gene encodes CDR1 KGHSH and CDR2 LQKENI. Deletions cut 5 bases from V and 7 bases from J, with 11 bases between. The CDR3 totals 12 residues. The CDR3: CASSLGQREAFF. In nucleotides, the CDR3 is TGTGCCAGCTCATTAGGACAGCGTGAAGCTTTCTTT.

The chain is built from TRBV5-6 and TRBJ2-1, with a possible D match to TRBD1 (6 bases). From germline, CDR1 is SGHDT and CDR2 YYEEEE. Trimming shortened V by 2 bases and J by 7 bases, and 16 bases separated the two germline ends. This CDR3 has 15 residues. CDR3 residues: CASSFLGPQGNEQFF. Written as DNA, the CDR3 is TGTGCCAGCAGCTTTCTTGGCCCTCAGGGGAATGAGCAGTTCTTC.

The CDR3 protein is CASSFGSGRGSEQYF. CDR3 DNA sequence: TGTGCCAGCAGTTTTGGTAGCGGGAGGGGCTCCGAGCAGTACTTC. The V call is TRBV28, the J call TRBJ2-7; 11 bases are a match to TRBD2. The germline gives CDR1 MDHEN, CDR2 SYDVKM. The CDR3 has 15 amino acids. V shed 3 bases, J shed 6 bases, and the junction held 7 bases outside the gene matches.

V gene TRBV2 combines with J gene TRBJ1-2; the D is unclear. The length of the CDR3 is 11 residues. Per germline, CDR1 SNHLY and CDR2 FYNNEI. V lost 10 bases to trimming and J lost 7 bases, with 13 bases between them. The CDR3 loop reads CATHLTRGYTF. CDR3 sequence (DNA): TGTGCCACCCACCTCACGCGTGGCTACACCTTC.

This clone appeared a single time. V usage is TRBV7-9 and J usage is TRBJ1-6, with no clear D. Germline V gives CDR1 SEHNR, CDR2 FQNEAQ (reference sequence). CDR3 length: 13 residues. Between the trimmed V and J ends, which lost 7 bases and 3 bases, there was a span of 7 bases. CDR3 in amino acids: CASKAGYNSPLHF. DNA for the CDR3: TGTGCCAGCAAGGCGGGCTATAATTCACCCCTCCACTTT.

V usage is TRBV19 and J usage is TRBJ2-5, with TRBD1 matching over 7 bases. This CDR3 has 14 amino acids. J was trimmed by 13 bases and V by 5 bases; bases with no gene match: 16. Germline V CDR1 and CDR2: LNHDA, SQIVND (reference sequence). CDR3 residues: CASSSQTGIFSPYF. The CDR3 nucleotides read TGTGCCAGTAGTTCCCAGACAGGGATTTTCAGTCCGTACTTC.

The chain uses TRBV10-3 and TRBJ1-6; 10 bases agree with TRBD1. The junction had 4 bases not matched to a gene; V was cut back by 4 bases and J by 7 bases. The CDR3 runs 15 residues. Germline CDR1 and CDR2: ENHRY and SYGVKD. CDR3 protein: CAISGGTGENSPLHF. Written as DNA, the CDR3 is TGTGCCATCAGTGGGGGGACAGGGGAAAATTCACCCCTCCACTTT.

This chain connects TRBV3-1 (or the pseudogene TRBV3-2) to TRBJ2-1; possibly TRBD1 or TRBD2 for D (5 bases each). V gave up 3 bases and J gave up 2 bases, with 5 bases separating them. The CDR3 is 13 residues long. Germline V lookup: CDR1 LGHDT, CDR2 YNNKEL (reference sequence). This CDR3 is CASSQGPYNEQFF. For the CDR3, the DNA is TGTGCCAGCAGCCAGGGACCCTACAATGAGCAGTTCTTC.

The chain is built from TRBV7-9 and TRBJ2-1; D may be TRBD1 (5 bases). V dropped 5 bases and J dropped 5 bases, with 10 bases sitting between them. Germline V gene lookup returns CDR1 SEHNR and CDR2 FQNEAQ (reference sequence). The CDR3 consists of 13 residues. The CDR3 DNA reads as TGTGCCAGCAGCCTGGGGCTTAACAATGAGCAGTTCTTC. Protein sequence: CASSLGLNNEQFF.

The CDR3 loop reads CSVDGTSGSVREFF. CDR3 coding DNA: TGCAGCGTTGATGGGACTAGCGGGAGTGTTCGTGAGTTCTTC. The V gene is TRBV29-1, the J gene TRBJ2-1; 14 bases are a match to TRBD2. V lost 3 bases to trimming and J lost 14 bases; unmatched junction nucleotides: 9. Germline CDR1 is SQVTM and CDR2 is ANQGSEA. The CDR3 contains 14 residues.

This chain uses TRBV7-9 with TRBJ1-5; 7 nucleotides agree with TRBD1. Germline assignment: CDR1 SEHNR and CDR2 FQNEAQ (reference sequence). This CDR3 region has 15 residues. The junction had 4 bases not matched to a gene; V was cut back by 5 bases and J by 0 bases. The CDR3 reads CASSEGQLSNQPQHF. CDR3 in DNA: TGTGCCAGCAGCGAGGGACAGCTTAGCAATCAGCCCCAGCATTTT.

V is TRBV5-1 and J is TRBJ1-4; tentatively, D is TRBD1 (6 bases). CDR1 and CDR2 from the germline V gene are SGHRS and YFSETQ. Between the trimmed V and J ends, which lost 4 bases and 8 bases, there was a span of 18 bases. The CDR3 consists of 15 residues. CDR3 DNA: TGCGCCAGCAGCGCGACAGGCCAGATCGTCGAAAAACTGTTTTTT. This sequence encodes CASSATGQIVEKLFF. The variable domain in full, completed from reference TRBV5-1 and TRBJ1-4, reads KAGVTQTPRYLIKTRGQQVTLSCSPISGHRSVSWYQQTPGQGLQFLFEYFSETQRNKGNFPGRFSGRQFSNSRSEMNVSTLELGDSALYLCASSATGQIVEKLFFGSGTQLSVL.

The rearrangement joins TRBV5-1 to TRBJ2-7; D ambiguous. The germline gives CDR1 SGHRS, CDR2 YFSETQ. The CDR3 has 15 residues. Deletions cut 2 bases from V and 7 bases from J, with 19 bases between. The CDR3 protein is CASSFVAQKMREQYF. In DNA form, the CDR3 reads TGCGCCAGCAGCTTCGTGGCCCAAAAGATGAGGGAGCAGTACTTC.

V usage is TRBV7-3 and J usage is TRBJ1-1, with D unresolved. CDR1 SGHTA and CDR2 FQGTGA come from the germline V gene. With 0 bases removed from V and 1 base from J, the gap between germline ends came to 6 bases. The CDR3 runs to 14 residues. The CDR3 DNA reads TGTGCCAGCAGCTTAACGAAGGGGAACACTGAAGCTTTCTTT. Protein: CASSLTKGNTEAFF.

V usage is TRBV9 and J usage is TRBJ1-5; maybe TRBD1 (6 bases). The V gene's germline CDR1 is SGDLS and CDR2 YYNGEE. V was pared by 4 bases and J by 3 bases, with 11 bases between. The CDR3 totals 14 residues. As DNA, the CDR3 is TGTGCCAGCAGCAAACAGGGAATCAATCAGCCCCAGCATTTT. This translates into CASSKQGINQPQHF.

This clone showed up just a few times. The chain carries TRBV5-4 and TRBJ1-2; no clear D gene. Germline CDR1 reads SGHNT; CDR2 reads YYREEE (reference sequence). The length of the CDR3 is 14 residues. V lost 0 bases and J lost 3, with 9 bases in between. CDR3 region: CASSLGQADYGYTF. The DNA of the CDR3 is TGTGCCAGCAGCTTGGGGCAGGCCGACTATGGCTACACCTTC.

The genes are TRBV4-1 and TRBJ2-3; 10 positions agree with TRBD1. This CDR3 comprises 16 residues. With 3 bases clipped from V and 0 bases from J, the junction kept 3 bases outside the gene matches. Germline V gene lookup returns CDR1 MGHRA and CDR2 YSYEKL. The CDR3 DNA sequence: TGCGCCAGCAGCCAGCTGGACAGGGGGAGCACAGATACGCAGTATTTT. Protein sequence: CASSQLDRGSTDTQYF.

The rearrangement links TRBV14 to TRBJ1-2; D might be TRBD1 (5 bases). CDR1 is SGHDN and CDR2 is FVKESK in the germline V gene. V shed 1 base and J shed 6 bases, with 12 bases lying between them. The CDR3 runs 14 residues. Written as DNA, the CDR3 is TGTGCCAGCAGCCAAGGCGGGACGGCCCATGGCTACACCTTC. It is translated as CASSQGGTAHGYTF.